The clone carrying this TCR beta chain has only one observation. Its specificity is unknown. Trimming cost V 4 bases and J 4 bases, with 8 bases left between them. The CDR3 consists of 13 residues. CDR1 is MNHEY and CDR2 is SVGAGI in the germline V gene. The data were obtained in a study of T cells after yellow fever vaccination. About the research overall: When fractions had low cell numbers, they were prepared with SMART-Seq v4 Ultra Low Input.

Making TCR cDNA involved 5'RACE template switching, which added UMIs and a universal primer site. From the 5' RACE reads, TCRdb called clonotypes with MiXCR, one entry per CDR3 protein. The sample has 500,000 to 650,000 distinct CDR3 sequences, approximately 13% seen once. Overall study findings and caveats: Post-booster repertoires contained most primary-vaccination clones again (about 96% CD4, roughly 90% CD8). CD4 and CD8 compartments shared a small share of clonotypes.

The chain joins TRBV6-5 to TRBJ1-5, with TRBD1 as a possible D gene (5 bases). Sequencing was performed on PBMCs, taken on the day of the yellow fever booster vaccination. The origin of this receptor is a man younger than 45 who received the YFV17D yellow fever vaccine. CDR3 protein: CASSSNRNQPQHF. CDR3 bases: TGTGCCAGCAGTTCTAACAGGAATCAGCCCCAGCATTTT.